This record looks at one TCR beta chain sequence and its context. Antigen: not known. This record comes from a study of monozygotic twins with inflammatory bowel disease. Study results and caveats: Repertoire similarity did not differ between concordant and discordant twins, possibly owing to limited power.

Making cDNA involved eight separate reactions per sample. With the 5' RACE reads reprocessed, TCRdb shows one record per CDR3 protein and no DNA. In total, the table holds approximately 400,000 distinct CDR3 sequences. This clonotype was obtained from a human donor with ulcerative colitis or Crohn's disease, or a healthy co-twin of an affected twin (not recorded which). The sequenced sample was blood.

CDR3 amino acids: CASSFPGNPYEQYF. The chain links TRBV27 to TRBJ2-7; lacking DNA, the TRBD1 call made by TCRdb goes unchecked. Germline V lookup: CDR1 MNHEY, CDR2 SMNVEV (reference sequence). The CDR3 spans 14 residues.